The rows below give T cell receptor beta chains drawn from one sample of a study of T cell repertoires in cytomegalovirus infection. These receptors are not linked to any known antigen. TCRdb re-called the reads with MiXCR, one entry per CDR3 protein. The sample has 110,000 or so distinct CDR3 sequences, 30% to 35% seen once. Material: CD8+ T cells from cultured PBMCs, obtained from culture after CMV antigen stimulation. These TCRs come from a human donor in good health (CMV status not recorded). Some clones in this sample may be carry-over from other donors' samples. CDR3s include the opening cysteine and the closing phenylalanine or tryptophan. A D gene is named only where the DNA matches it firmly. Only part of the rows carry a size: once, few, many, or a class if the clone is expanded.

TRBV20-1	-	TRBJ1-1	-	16	CSARDPTTGLNTEAFF	TGCAGTGCTAGAGATCCCACGACAGGTTTGAACACTGAAGCTTTCTTT
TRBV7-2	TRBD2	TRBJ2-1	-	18	CASSLVCSASGRYNEQFF	TGTGCCAGCAGCTTAGTTTGTTCGGCTAGCGGGAGGTACAATGAGCAGTTCTTC
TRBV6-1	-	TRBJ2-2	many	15	CASSEVGPPFGELFF	TGTGCCAGCAGTGAAGTAGGGCCTCCCTTCGGGGAGCTGTTTTTT
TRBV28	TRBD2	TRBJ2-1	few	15	CASSLGGAGYNEQFF	TGTGCCAGCAGTCTCGGGGGGGCCGGATACAATGAGCAGTTCTTC
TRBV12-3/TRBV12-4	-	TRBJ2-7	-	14	CASSLSVSLYEQYF	TGTGCCAGCAGTTTATCCGTAAGCCTCTACGAGCAGTACTTC
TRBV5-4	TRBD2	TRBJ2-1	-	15	CASSLALGTNNEQFF	TGTGCCAGCAGCTTGGCCCTCGGGACTAACAATGAGCAGTTCTTC
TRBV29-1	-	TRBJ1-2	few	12	CSVSDRNYGYTF	TGCAGCGTTTCCGACAGAAACTATGGCTACACCTTC
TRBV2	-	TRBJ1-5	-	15	CASSERPGGDQPQHF	TGTGCCAGCAGTGAACGGCCGGGGGGTGATCAGCCCCAGCATTTT
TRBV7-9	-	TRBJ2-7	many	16	CASSQEGPPGVAEQYF	TGTGCCAGCAGCCAAGAGGGCCCCCCAGGGGTAGCCGAGCAGTACTTC
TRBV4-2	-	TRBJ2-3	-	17	CASSQERAGALQDTQYF	TGTGCCAGCAGCCAAGAACGGGCGGGGGCCCTGCAAGATACGCAGTATTTT
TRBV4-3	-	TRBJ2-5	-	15	CASSQDKTGKGTQYF	TGCGCCAGCAGCCAAGATAAAACGGGGAAGGGGACCCAGTACTTC
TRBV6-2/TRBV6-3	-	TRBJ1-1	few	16	CATTGVFKFLNTEAFF	TGTGCCACCACGGGGGTATTCAAGTTTTTGAACACTGAAGCTTTCTTT
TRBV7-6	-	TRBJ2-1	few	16	CASSLVRGPSYNEQFF	TGTGCCAGCAGCTTAGTCCGGGGGCCGTCTTACAATGAGCAGTTCTTC
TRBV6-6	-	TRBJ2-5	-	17	CASSYSGGALVVVTQYF	TGTGCCAGCAGTTACTCAGGGGGGGCGCTCGTCGTGGTGACCCAGTACTTC
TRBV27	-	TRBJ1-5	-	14	CASGNLGSNQPQHF	TGTGCCAGCGGTAATTTGGGGAGCAATCAGCCCCAGCATTTT
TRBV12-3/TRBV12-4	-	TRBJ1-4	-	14	CASSFHGPNEKLFF	TGTGCCAGCAGTTTTCACGGGCCAAATGAAAAACTGTTTTTT
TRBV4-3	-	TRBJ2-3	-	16	CASSQVLDRYTDTQYF	TGCGCCAGCAGCCAAGTCCTAGACCGGTACACAGATACGCAGTATTTT
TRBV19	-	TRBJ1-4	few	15	CASSPRGLNNEKLFF	TGTGCCAGTAGTCCTCGGGGCCTCAATAATGAAAAACTGTTTTTT
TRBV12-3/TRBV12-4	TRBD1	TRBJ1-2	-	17	CASSFAPYRGNNYGYTF	TGTGCCAGCAGTTTCGCACCCTACAGGGGCAACAACTATGGCTACACCTTC
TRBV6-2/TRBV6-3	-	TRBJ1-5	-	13	CASSDMRNQPQHF	TGTGCCAGCAGCGACATGCGGAACCAGCCCCAGCATTTT
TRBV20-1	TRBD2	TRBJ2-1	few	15	CSAKGLAGRNNEQFF	TGCAGTGCAAAGGGACTAGCGGGGCGAAACAATGAGCAGTTCTTC
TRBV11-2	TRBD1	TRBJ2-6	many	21	CASSSQSDLTGGSSGANVLTF	TGTGCCAGCAGCTCCCAGTCCGACCTGACAGGGGGCTCCTCTGGGGCCAACGTCCTGACTTTC
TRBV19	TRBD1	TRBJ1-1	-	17	CASSIVGTGKVDTEAFF	TGTGCCAGTAGTATTGTCGGGACAGGGAAAGTAGACACTGAAGCTTTCTTT
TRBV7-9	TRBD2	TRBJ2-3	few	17	CASSFGTSGGPTDTQYF	TGTGCCAGCAGCTTCGGGACTAGCGGGGGGCCCACAGATACGCAGTATTTT
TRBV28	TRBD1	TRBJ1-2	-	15	CASSSDRDRVVGYTF	TGTGCCAGCAGTTCAGACCGGGACAGGGTAGTCGGCTACACCTTC
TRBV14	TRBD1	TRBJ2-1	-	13	CASSQDRRWEQFF	TGTGCCAGCAGCCAGGACAGGCGCTGGGAGCAGTTCTTC
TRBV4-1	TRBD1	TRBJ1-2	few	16	CASSQDAQGENYGYTF	TGCGCCAGCAGCCAAGATGCCCAGGGGGAAAACTATGGCTACACCTTC
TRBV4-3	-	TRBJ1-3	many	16	CASSQTVGDGGNTIYF	TGCGCCAGCAGCCAGACGGTCGGGGATGGTGGAAACACCATATATTTT